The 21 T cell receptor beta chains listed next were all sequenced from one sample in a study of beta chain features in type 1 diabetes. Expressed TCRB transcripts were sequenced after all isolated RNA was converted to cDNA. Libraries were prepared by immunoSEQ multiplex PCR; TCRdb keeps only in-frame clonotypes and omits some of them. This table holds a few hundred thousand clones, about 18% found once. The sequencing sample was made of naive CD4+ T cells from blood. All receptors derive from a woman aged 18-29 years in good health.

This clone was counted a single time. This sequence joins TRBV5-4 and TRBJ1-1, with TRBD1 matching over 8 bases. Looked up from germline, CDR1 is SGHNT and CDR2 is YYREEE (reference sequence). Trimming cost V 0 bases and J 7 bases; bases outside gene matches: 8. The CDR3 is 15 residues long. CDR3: CASSLGSGGGNEAFF. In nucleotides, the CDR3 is TGTGCCAGCAGCTTGGGGTCAGGGGGCGGGAATGAAGCTTTCTTT.

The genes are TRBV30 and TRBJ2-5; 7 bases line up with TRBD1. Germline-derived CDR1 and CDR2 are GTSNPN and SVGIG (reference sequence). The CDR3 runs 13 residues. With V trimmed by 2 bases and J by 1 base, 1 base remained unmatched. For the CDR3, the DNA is TGTGCCTGGAGTCAGGGGGTCCAAGAGACCCAGTACTTC. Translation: CAWSQGVQETQYF.

The CDR3 region has the DNA TGCAGCGTAAGGAAGCAGGTCAAGACCTTTAACTATGGCTACACCTTC. Its translation: CSVRKQVKTFNYGYTF. The V gene is TRBV29-1, the J gene TRBJ1-2; D remains unclear. This CDR3 comprises 16 residues. The germline CDR1 and CDR2 sequences are SQVTM and ANQGSEA. V was pared by 6 bases and J by 1 base, with 21 bases between.

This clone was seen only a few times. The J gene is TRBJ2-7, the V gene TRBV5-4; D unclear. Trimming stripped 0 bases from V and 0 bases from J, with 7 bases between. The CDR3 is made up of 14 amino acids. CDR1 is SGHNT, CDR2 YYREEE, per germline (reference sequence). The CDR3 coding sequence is TGTGCCAGCAGCTTGGACCTGAGCTCCTACGAGCAGTACTTC. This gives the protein CASSLDLSSYEQYF.

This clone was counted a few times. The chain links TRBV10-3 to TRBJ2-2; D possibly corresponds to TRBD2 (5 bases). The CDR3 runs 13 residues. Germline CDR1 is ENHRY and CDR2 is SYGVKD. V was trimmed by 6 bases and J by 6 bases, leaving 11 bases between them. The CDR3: CAIRPSPSGELFF. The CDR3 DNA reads TGTGCCATCAGACCTAGCCCTTCCGGGGAGCTGTTTTTT.

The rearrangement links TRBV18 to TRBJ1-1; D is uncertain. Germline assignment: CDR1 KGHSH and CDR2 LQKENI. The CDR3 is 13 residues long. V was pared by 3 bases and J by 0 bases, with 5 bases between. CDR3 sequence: CASSPAVNTEAFF. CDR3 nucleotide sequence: TGTGCCAGCTCACCTGCGGTGAACACTGAAGCTTTCTTT. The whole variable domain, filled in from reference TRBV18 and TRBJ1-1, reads NAGVMQNPRHLVRRRGQEARLRCSPMKGHSHVYWYRQLPEEGLKFMVYLQKENIIDESGMPKERFSAEFPKEGPSILRIQQVVRGDSAAYFCASSPAVNTEAFFGQGTRLTVV.

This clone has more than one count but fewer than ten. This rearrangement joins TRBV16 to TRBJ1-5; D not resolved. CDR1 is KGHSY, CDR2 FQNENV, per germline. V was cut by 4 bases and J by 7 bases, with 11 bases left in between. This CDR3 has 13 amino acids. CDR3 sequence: CASSLEGGQPQHF. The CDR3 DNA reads TGTGCCAGCAGCCTAGAGGGAGGACAGCCCCAGCATTTT. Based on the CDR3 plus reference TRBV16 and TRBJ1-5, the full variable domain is GEEVAQTPKHLVRGEGQKAKLYCAPIKGHSYVFWYQQVLKNEFKFLISFQNENVFDETGMPKERFSAKCLPNSPCSLEIQATKLEDSAVYFCASSLEGGQPQHFGDGTRLSIL.

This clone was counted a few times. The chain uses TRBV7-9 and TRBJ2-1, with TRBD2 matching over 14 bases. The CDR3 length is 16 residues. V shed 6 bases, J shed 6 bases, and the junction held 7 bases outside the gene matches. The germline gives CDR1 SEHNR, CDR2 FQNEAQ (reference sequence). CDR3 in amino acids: CASRRTSGGNLNEQFF. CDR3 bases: TGTGCCAGCAGGAGGACTAGCGGGGGGAACCTCAATGAGCAGTTCTTC.

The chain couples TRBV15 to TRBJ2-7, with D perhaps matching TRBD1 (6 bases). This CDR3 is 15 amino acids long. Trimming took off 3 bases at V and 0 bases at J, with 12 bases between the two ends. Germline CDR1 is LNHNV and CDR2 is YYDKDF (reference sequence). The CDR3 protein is CATSSRQESSYEQYF. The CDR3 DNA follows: TGTGCCACCAGCAGTAGACAGGAGAGCTCCTACGAGCAGTACTTC.

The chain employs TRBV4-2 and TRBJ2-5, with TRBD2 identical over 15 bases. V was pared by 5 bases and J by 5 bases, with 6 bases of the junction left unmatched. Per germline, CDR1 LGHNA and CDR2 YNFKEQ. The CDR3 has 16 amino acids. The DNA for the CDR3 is TGTGCCAGCAGCGGACTAGCGGGGGGGCCGAGGGAGACCCAGTACTTC. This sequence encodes CASSGLAGGPRETQYF.

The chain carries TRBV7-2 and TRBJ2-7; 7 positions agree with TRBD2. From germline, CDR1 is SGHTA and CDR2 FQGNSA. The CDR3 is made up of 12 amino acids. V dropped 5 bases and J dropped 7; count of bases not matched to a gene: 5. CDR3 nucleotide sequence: TGTGCCAGCAGCCAGAGCGGGGATGAGCAGTACTTC. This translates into CASSQSGDEQYF.

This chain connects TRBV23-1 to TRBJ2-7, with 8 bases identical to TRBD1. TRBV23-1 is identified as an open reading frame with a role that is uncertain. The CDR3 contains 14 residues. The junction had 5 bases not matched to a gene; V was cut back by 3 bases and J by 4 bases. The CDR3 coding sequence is TGCGCCAGCAGTCATCAGGGGGCTCGGTACGAGCAGTACTTC. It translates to CASSHQGARYEQYF.

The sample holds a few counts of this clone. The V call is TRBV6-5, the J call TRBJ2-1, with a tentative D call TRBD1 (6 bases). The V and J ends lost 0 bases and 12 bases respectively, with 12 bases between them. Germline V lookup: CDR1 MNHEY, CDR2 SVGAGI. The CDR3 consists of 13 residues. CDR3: CASSYSTGWAQFF. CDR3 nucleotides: TGTGCCAGCAGTTACTCGACAGGATGGGCGCAGTTCTTC.

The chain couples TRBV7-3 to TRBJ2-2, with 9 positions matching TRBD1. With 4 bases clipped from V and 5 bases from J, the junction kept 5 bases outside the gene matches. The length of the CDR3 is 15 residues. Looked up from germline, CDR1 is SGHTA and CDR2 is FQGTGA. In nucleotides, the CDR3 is TGTGCCAGCAGCTCCTCCGGGACAGGGACCGGGGAGCTGTTTTTT. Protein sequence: CASSSSGTGTGELFF.

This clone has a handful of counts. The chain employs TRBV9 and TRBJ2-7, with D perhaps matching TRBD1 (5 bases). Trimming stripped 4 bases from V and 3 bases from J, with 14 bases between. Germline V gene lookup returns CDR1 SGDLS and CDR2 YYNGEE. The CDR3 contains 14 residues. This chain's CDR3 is CASSPQGAVYEQYF. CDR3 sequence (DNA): TGTGCCAGCAGCCCCCAGGGTGCGGTCTACGAGCAGTACTTC.

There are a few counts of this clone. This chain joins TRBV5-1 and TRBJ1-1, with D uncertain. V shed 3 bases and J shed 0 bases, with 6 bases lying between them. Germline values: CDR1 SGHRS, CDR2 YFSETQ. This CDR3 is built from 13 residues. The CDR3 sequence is CASSSGLNTEAFF. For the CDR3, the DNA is TGCGCCAGCAGCTCCGGGTTGAACACTGAAGCTTTCTTT.

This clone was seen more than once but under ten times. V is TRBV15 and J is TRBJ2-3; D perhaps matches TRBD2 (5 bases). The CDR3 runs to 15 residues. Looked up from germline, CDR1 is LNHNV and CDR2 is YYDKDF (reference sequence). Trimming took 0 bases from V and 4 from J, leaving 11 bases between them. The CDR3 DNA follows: TGTGCCACCAGCAGAGATTTGGCGAGGGCAGATACGCAGTATTTT. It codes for CATSRDLARADTQYF.

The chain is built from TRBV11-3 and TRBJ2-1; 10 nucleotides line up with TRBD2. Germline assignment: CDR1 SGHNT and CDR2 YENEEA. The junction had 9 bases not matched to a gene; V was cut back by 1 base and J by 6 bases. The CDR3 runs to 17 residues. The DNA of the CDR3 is TGTGCCAGCAGCTTAGGTAGGTGGCTAGCGGGAGCCAATGAGCAGTTCTTC. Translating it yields CASSLGRWLAGANEQFF. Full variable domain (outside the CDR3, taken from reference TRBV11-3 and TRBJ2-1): EAGVVQSPRYKIIEKKQPVAFWCNPISGHNTLYWYLQNLGQGPELLIRYENEEAVDDSQLPKDRFSAERLKGVDSTLKIQPAELGDSAVYLCASSLGRWLAGANEQFFGPGTRLTVL.

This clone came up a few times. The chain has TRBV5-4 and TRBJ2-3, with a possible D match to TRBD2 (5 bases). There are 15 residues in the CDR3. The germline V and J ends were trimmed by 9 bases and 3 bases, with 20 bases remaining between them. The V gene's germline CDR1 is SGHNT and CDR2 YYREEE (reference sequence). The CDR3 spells CATRVPGGRTDTQYF. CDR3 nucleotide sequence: TGTGCCACGAGGGTCCCGGGCGGAAGGACAGATACGCAGTATTTT.

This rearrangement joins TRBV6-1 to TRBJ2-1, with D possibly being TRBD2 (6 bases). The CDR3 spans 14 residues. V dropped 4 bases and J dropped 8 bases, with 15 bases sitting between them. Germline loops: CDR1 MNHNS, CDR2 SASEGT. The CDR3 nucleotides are TGTGCCAGCAGTGTCCGGGACTCTAAGGATGAGCAGTTCTTC. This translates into CASSVRDSKDEQFF.

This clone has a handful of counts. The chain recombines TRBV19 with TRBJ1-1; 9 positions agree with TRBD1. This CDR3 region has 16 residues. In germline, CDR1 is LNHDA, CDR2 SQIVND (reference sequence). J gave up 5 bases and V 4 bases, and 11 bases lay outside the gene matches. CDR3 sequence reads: CASSNFWTGDRTEAFF. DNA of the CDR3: TGTGCCAGTAGTAACTTTTGGACAGGGGATAGGACTGAAGCTTTCTTT.